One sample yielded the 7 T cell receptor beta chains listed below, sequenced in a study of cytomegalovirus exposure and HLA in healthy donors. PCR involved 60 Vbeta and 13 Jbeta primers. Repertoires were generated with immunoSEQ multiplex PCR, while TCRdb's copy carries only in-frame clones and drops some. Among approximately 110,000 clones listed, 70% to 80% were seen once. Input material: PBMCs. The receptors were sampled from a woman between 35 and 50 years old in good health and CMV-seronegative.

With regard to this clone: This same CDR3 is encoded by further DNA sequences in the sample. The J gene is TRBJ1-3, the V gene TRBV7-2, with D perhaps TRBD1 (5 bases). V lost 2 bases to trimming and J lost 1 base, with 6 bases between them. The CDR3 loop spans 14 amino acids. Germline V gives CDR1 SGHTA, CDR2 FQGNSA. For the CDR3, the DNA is TGTGCCAGCAGCTTAAGGGGATCTGGAAACACCATATATTTT. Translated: CASSLRGSGNTIYF.

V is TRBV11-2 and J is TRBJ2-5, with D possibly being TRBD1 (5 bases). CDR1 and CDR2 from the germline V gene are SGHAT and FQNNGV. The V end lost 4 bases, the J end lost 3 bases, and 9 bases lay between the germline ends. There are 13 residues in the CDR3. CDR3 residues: CASSYEGEETQYF. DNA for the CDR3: TGTGCCAGCAGCTATGAAGGGGAAGAGACCCAGTACTTC.

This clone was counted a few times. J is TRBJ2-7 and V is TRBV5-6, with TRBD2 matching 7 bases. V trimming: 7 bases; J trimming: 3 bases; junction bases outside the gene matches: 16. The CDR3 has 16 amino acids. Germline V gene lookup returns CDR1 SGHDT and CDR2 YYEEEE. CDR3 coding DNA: TGTGCCAGCGGAGCCCCGGGGGGTGACACATTCTACGAGCAGTACTTC. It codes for CASGAPGGDTFYEQYF. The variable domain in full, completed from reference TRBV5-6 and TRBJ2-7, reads DAGVTQSPTHLIKTRGQQVTLRCSPKSGHDTVSWYQQALGQGPQFIFQYYEEEERQRGNFPDRFSGHQFPNYSSELNVNALLLGDSALYLCASGAPGGDTFYEQYFGPGTRLTVT.

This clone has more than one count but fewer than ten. The CDR3 region has the DNA TGTGCCAGTAGTCAGGTGGCAGGCCCCAATCAGCCCCAGCATTTT. The encoded protein is CASSQVAGPNQPQHF. The chain combines TRBV19 with TRBJ1-5; D ambiguous. Deletions cut 5 bases from V and 3 bases from J, with 14 bases between. This CDR3 spans 15 amino acids. Germline V gene sequence: CDR1 LNHDA, CDR2 SQIVND (reference sequence).

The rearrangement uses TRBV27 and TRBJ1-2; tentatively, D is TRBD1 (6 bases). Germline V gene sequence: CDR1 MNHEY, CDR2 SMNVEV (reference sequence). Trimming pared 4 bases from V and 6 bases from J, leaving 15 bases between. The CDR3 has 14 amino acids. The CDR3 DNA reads TGTGCCAGCAGTTCCGGACAGCCTAGAAATGGCTACACCTTC. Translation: CASSSGQPRNGYTF.

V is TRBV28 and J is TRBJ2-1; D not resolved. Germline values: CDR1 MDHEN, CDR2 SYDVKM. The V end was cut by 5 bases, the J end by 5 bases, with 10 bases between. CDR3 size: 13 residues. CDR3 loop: CASSPYLNNEQFF. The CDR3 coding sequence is TGTGCCAGCAGTCCCTACCTGAACAATGAGCAGTTCTTC.

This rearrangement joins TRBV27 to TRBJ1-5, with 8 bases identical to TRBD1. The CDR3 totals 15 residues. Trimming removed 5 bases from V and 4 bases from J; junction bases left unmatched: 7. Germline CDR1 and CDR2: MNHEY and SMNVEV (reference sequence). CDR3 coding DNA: TGTGCCAGCAGTGATAGAGACAGGGGTAATCAGCCCCAGCATTTT. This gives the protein CASSDRDRGNQPQHF.